This entry describes one TCR beta chain. This clonotype turned up a few times. What this receptor recognizes is not known. Base qualities are not at hand, and no much larger clone is one base apart. The data belong to a study of identical twins (dated by TCRdb to 2016 to 2017). Study-wide context: To test whether fetal clonotypes persist, this study deep-sequenced TCR alpha and beta repertoires from monozygotic twins, from unrelated adults of various ages, and from cord blood. Replicate twin experiments were performed at different times using different library preparation protocols to rule out contamination.

To prepare the library, 5' RACE was applied. TCRdb lists the instrument as Illumina HiSeq 2000. A universal primer binding site was introduced by template switching, and a unique molecular identifier was present in the final cDNA, enabling accurate counting of TCR cDNA molecules. Specific primers in the conserved constant-segment region were used to synthesize first-strand cDNA for the TCR alpha and beta chains. To control for contamination, every cDNA library was double barcoded, receiving both a SMART-Mk sample barcode and Illumina barcodes. TruSeq adapter sequences, together with Illumina sample barcodes, were added in two successive PCR steps. Sequencing of the TCR alpha and beta cDNA libraries was done on the Illumina HiSeq platform using custom primers. Per the authors' processing: Unique molecular identifiers were extracted from raw reads with MiGEC, and CDR3 positions were determined with MiXCR. For each individual, recombination models were inferred using an EM algorithm with the repgenHMM and IGoR tools. The analysis of shared clonotypes was done with the tcR package in R, with sharing normalized by the product of cloneset sizes. To study raw recombination without the effects of thymic and clonal selection, out-of-frame nonproductive sequences were analyzed. Clones were called with MiXCR by TCRdb after fastp trimmed the public reads at Q25, and only in-frame beta chains were retained. Rows matching on CDR3 protein sequence are summarized as one entry with the most common DNA and genes. The V and J calls were determined by TCRdb, not by the authors. The sample table records hundreds of thousands of distinct CDR3 sequences; about 18% of these occur just once. Of the sample, roughly 14% is held by the ten largest clones.

Every donor was a healthy Caucasian. Three pairs of female monozygotic twins, all aged about 18 to 29 years, made up the twin cohort. The RNA used for TCR libraries was isolated from peripheral blood mononuclear cells. The investigation overall reported the following: Because the same donors could not be followed over many years, the conclusions depended on cross-sectional statistical analysis. Invariant T cells such as MAIT and iNKT could partly confound zero-insertion analyses, although diverse VJ usage argued against such confounding for most clonotypes. A weaker excess of twin sharing was found in beta out-of-frame sequences because the signal-to-noise ratio was lowered by fewer shared sequences. Out-of-frame TCR alpha sequences shared between twins showed an excess of low generation-probability sequences compared with coincidental sharing between unrelated individuals. Out-of-frame TCR alpha sharing in monozygotic twins was systematically underestimated by recombination models, whereas sharing between unrelated individuals was in agreement with the recombination models. Abundant cord blood beta clonotypes had fewer insertions, young adult naive repertoires showed a similar but weaker trend, and memory repertoires showed no such trend.

A distance of 10 bases separates the germline ends of V and J, which lose 5 bases and 5 bases respectively. In the germline V gene (reference sequence), CDR1 corresponds to DFQATT and CDR2 to SNEGSKA. The CDR3 covers 11 residues, taking in both the cysteine and the phenylalanine. Only the CDR3 part of the read is kept: 33 bases, read in frame from the first base. This same sample was also part of a study on T cells expressing NK-cell markers. Drawing on the second study: In sorted CD3+CD56+NKG2C+, CD3+CD56+NKG2C- and CD3+CD56-NKG2C+ T-cell subsets from several donors, TCR beta-chain repertoires were profiled. Of the eight sequenced donors, seven were found to be HCMV-seropositive and one was found to be HCMV-seronegative. In several experiments an anti-gammadeltaTCR antibody was added to restrict sorting to alphabetaTCR-expressing T cells. In about 6 donors, the dominant CD3+CD56+NKG2C+ clonotypes were found to rank among the top 10 CD8+ clonotypes and to make up roughly 1.0-7.0% of CD8+ T cells. Those dominant clonotypes were again the most abundant among CD3+CD56-NKG2C+ cells in several donors, at roughly 25-65%. Whether the expanded NKG2C-expressing T cell clones were specific for HCMV antigens remained unclear. Randomly selected healthy volunteers, three men and five women, were used as the eight sequenced donors. HCMV-specific IgG was detected in serum with a commercial ELISA kit to determine HCMV serostatus. For about 6 donors, bulk peripheral blood T-cell repertoires were additionally sequenced from unsorted PBMC. MIGEC was used to demultiplex reads and group reads by UMI, and MiTCR was used to assemble and quantify clonotypes. To remove erroneous sequences, TCR cDNA sequences were retained only when supported by two or more reads. Downstream repertoire analysis used the tcR package, and clonotypes were matched across fractions by CDR3 nucleotide sequence plus V segment. Antigen specificity was annotated against VDJdb with VDJmatch, allowing one amino acid substitution in CDR3.

The sequenced sample was PBMCs. In this chain, TRBV20-1 is recombined with TRBJ2-7; no D gene can be assigned with confidence. This receptor was obtained from a woman aged 18 to 35 in good health. This receptor has the CDR3 CSAPFGDEQYF. Read as DNA, the sequence is TGCAGTGCTCCTTTTGGGGACGAGCAGTACTTC.